This TCR beta chain originates from a study of vaccination and CD4 T cells after COVID-19. On the study more broadly: The convalescents included six males and four females, and among them two were Hispanic while seven were Caucasian. Two doses of either BNT162b2 or mRNA-1273 vaccine were given to participants. Study results and limitations: Vaccine-specific clones in convalescent patients were spike mono-reactive in 304 of 307 cases.

An Oncomine TCR Beta short-read assay was used to sequence the DNA from cultured CD4+ T cells. The genomic DNA was obtained from cultured CD4+ T cells by extraction with the QIAamp micro DNA kit. TCRdb reprocessed the PCR reads via MiXCR and lists one record per CDR3 protein. This table has approximately 12,000 distinct CDR3 sequences, about 37% appearing once. Notes on this clonotype: No antigen is known for it.

Described treatment: approximately 10-day PBMC culture with coronavirus spike peptide pools or control peptides (ViraFEST assay). The receptor comes from a human donor with COVID-19. Specimen: cultured CD4+ T cells from blood.

The CDR3 region is CSASDRVRNQPQHF. The CDR3 region has the DNA TGCAGTGCTTCAGACAGGGTTCGCAATCAGCCCCAGCATTTT. This chain joins TRBV20-1 and TRBJ1-5, with 7 bases lining up with TRBD1. Germline lookup yields CDR1 DFQATT and CDR2 SNEGSKA (reference sequence). Losses at the gene ends were 5 bases for V and 2 bases for J; bases not matched to a gene: 6. This CDR3 contains 14 residues.